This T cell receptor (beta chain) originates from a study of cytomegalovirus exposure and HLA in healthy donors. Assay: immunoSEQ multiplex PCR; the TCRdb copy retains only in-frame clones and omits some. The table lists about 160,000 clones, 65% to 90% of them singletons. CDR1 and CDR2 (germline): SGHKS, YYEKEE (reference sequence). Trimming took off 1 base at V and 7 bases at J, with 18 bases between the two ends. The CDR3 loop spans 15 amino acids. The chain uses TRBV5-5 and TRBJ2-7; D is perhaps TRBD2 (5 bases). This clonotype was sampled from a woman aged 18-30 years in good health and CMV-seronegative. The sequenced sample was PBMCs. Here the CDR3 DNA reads TGTGCCAGCAGCTTGCGGTCCCCACCGCCGGGGGAGCAGTACTTC. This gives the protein CASSLRSPPPGEQYF.